This entry lists 8 T cell receptor beta chains sequenced from one sample in a study of cytomegalovirus exposure and HLA in healthy donors. Use of 60 Vbeta and 13 Jbeta primers characterized the PCR. Repertoires were generated with immunoSEQ multiplex PCR, while TCRdb's copy carries only in-frame clones and drops some. The sample totals tens of thousands of clones; its top ten clones hold about 0.61%. Sequenced input: PBMCs. All receptors derive from a man between 50 and 59 years old in good health and CMV-seronegative.

The chain carries TRBV18 and TRBJ1-5, with D possibly being TRBD1 (5 bases). There are 15 residues in the CDR3. Between the trimmed V and J ends, which lost 6 bases and 3 bases, there was a span of 15 bases. Germline values: CDR1 KGHSH, CDR2 LQKENI. In DNA, the CDR3 is TGTGCCAGCTCGGATCAGGGTATTGACAATCAGCCCCAGCATTTT. Its translation is CASSDQGIDNQPQHF.

The V and J genes are TRBV2 and TRBJ1-2, with D unclear. The germline CDR1 and CDR2 sequences are SNHLY and FYNNEI. Trimming shortened V by 8 bases and J by 4 bases, and 8 bases separated the two germline ends. CDR3 length: 11 residues. The DNA of the CDR3 is TGTGCCAGCGTGGCAGGCTATGGCTACACCTTC. Translated, it gives CASVAGYGYTF.

The J gene is TRBJ1-3, the V gene TRBV18, with 8 nucleotides matching TRBD1. Germline assignment: CDR1 KGHSH and CDR2 LQKENI. With 4 bases clipped from V and 1 base from J, the junction kept 6 bases outside the gene matches. CDR3 size: 16 residues. The CDR3 DNA reads as TGTGCCAGCTCACTGGCAGGGGGCAGTTCTGGAAACACCATATATTTT. Protein: CASSLAGGSSGNTIYF. The full variable domain, rest sourced from reference TRBV18 and TRBJ1-3, is NAGVMQNPRHLVRRRGQEARLRCSPMKGHSHVYWYRQLPEEGLKFMVYLQKENIIDESGMPKERFSAEFPKEGPSILRIQQVVRGDSAAYFCASSLAGGSSGNTIYFGEGSWLTVV.

This chain uses TRBV6-6 with TRBJ2-3, with TRBD2 identical over 13 bases. CDR1 is MNHNY and CDR2 is SVGAGI in the germline V gene (reference sequence). The CDR3 extends over 16 amino acids. Trimming took 6 bases from V and 1 from J; bases not matched to a gene: 4. CDR3 residues: CASRPGLAGGTDTQYF. The CDR3 DNA reads TGTGCCAGCAGACCCGGACTAGCGGGGGGCACAGATACGCAGTATTTT.

The V and J genes are TRBV7-3 and TRBJ2-1; 11 bases line up with TRBD1. The CDR3 runs 16 residues. Germline V gives CDR1 SGHTA, CDR2 FQGTGA. The trim removed 5 bases at V and 3 bases at J, leaving 6 bases unmatched. CDR3 amino acids: CASSVAGTGGYNEQFF. The CDR3 DNA reads TGTGCCAGCAGCGTCGCCGGGACAGGGGGCTACAATGAGCAGTTCTTC.

V gene TRBV28 combines with J gene TRBJ1-3; D may be TRBD1 (6 bases). The V gene's germline CDR1 is MDHEN and CDR2 SYDVKM. The CDR3 totals 16 residues. V dropped 4 bases and J dropped 1 base, with 14 bases sitting between them. CDR3 in DNA: TGTGCCAGCAGTTCCGGACAGTTGCCTTCTGGAAACACCATATATTTT. It specifies CASSSGQLPSGNTIYF.

This chain links TRBV6-5 with TRBJ2-1, with D maybe TRBD1 (6 bases). CDR1 is MNHEY and CDR2 is SVGAGI in the germline V gene. V was shortened by 5 bases and J by 1 base, with 12 bases between the two germline ends. This CDR3 comprises 15 residues. The CDR3 protein is CASSPRQGSYNEQFF. CDR3 in DNA: TGTGCCAGCAGTCCCCGGCAGGGGTCCTACAATGAGCAGTTCTTC.

The CDR3 loop reads CATQRISTGDTEAFF. For the CDR3, the DNA is TGTGCCACCCAGCGGATTTCGACCGGGGACACTGAAGCTTTCTTT. V gene TRBV15 combines with J gene TRBJ1-1; D unclear. V lost 8 bases to trimming and J lost 3 bases, with 19 bases between them. Germline V gene data show CDR1 as LNHNV and CDR2 as YYDKDF (reference sequence). The CDR3 length is 15 residues.